These 12 T cell receptor beta chains originate from one sample sequenced in a study of blood T cell repertoires in COVID-19 (dated by TCRdb to about 2020). Library prep was done by the immunoSEQ multiplex PCR assay. TCRdb provides this immuneACCESS table in a form limited to in-frame rearrangements. Some clones are lacking; in checked studies, under half of them reflect an unresolved V gene, and why the rest are absent is not known. The sample includes over 300,000 clones, with 70% to 90% observed a single time. The ten largest clones represent roughly 2% of the sample. Sequencing input: PBMCs or T cells enriched from blood (not recorded which). Source of these receptors: a man younger than 40 who had recovered from COVID-19.

The V gene is TRBV29-1, the J gene TRBJ1-2; D may be TRBD1 (5 bases). With 4 bases removed from V and 6 bases from J, the gap between germline ends came to 12 bases. Germline CDR1 reads SQVTM; CDR2 reads ANQGSEA. This CDR3 spans 12 amino acids. This CDR3 is CSVGQSYDGYTF. CDR3 sequence (DNA): TGCAGCGTTGGACAGAGTTACGATGGCTACACCTTC.

The CDR3 sequence is CASSPYHRANNYGYTF. The CDR3 DNA reads as TGTGCCAGCAGTCCATACCACAGGGCCAATAACTATGGCTACACCTTC. This chain links TRBV27 with TRBJ1-2, with D possibly matching TRBD1 (6 bases). V lost 5 bases and J 1 base, leaving 17 bases between the germline ends. This CDR3 has 16 amino acids. CDR1 and CDR2 (germline): MNHEY, SMNVEV (reference sequence).

The chain couples TRBV5-4 to TRBJ2-5; D possibly corresponds to TRBD1 (5 bases). Trimming took 2 bases from V and 5 from J, leaving 13 bases between them. CDR1 and CDR2 (germline): SGHNT, YYREEE (reference sequence). The CDR3 has 14 residues. The DNA for the CDR3 is TGTGCCAGCAGCTTAGGAAGGGGCTGGGAGACCCAGTACTTC. Translated: CASSLGRGWETQYF.

The chain has TRBV27 and TRBJ2-2; 11 nucleotides line up with TRBD2. After removal of 6 bases from V and 4 bases from J, the junction contained 16 bases not matched to a gene. The germline V gene encodes CDR1 MNHEY and CDR2 SMNVEV (reference sequence). The CDR3 runs 19 residues. The CDR3 sequence is CASSKTSGGPPGGTGELFF. The CDR3 DNA reads TGTGCCAGCAGCAAAACTAGCGGGGGCCCACCCGGTGGCACCGGGGAGCTGTTTTTT.

This chain uses TRBV25-1 with TRBJ1-2, with no clear D. Trimming shortened V by 5 bases and J by 7 bases, and 17 bases separated the two germline ends. The CDR3 sequence is 14 residues long. Germline V gives CDR1 MGHDK, CDR2 SYGVNS. As DNA, the CDR3 is TGTGCCAGCAGTAGACTAGACGGTGCGGTTGGCTACACCTTC. Protein product: CASSRLDGAVGYTF.

This chain links TRBV27 with TRBJ2-1, with 15 bases lining up with TRBD2. Per germline, CDR1 MNHEY and CDR2 SMNVEV (reference sequence). The CDR3 has 18 residues. V was clipped by 5 bases and J by 3 bases; unmatched bases: 8. CDR3 in amino acids: CASSPGTSGGPDYNEQFF. DNA of the CDR3: TGTGCCAGCAGTCCCGGGACTAGCGGGGGGCCAGACTACAATGAGCAGTTCTTC.

The rearrangement links TRBV6-6 to TRBJ1-1; D unresolved. V lost 7 bases to trimming and J lost 5 bases, with 20 bases between them. CDR1 is MNHNY, CDR2 SVGAGI, per germline (reference sequence). The CDR3 loop spans 15 amino acids. CDR3 loop: CASNLHGASGTEAFF. The CDR3 nucleotides read TGTGCCAGCAACCTACACGGAGCGTCCGGGACTGAAGCTTTCTTT.

The genes are TRBV19 and TRBJ2-3; tentative D call: TRBD1 (6 bases). The V gene's germline CDR1 is LNHDA and CDR2 SQIVND (reference sequence). This CDR3 has 15 residues. V was trimmed by 7 bases and J by 6 bases, leaving 20 bases between them. As DNA, the CDR3 is TGTGCCAGTACCCATAAGGTACAGGGAACGGATACGCAGTATTTT. As protein: CASTHKVQGTDTQYF.

V and J are TRBV9 and TRBJ2-1, with D unclear. The CDR3 has 12 residues. Trimming took 6 bases from V and 10 from J, leaving 14 bases between them. CDR1 SGDLS and CDR2 YYNGEE come from the germline V gene. The CDR3: CASTACAKEQFF. CDR3 DNA: TGTGCCAGCACCGCGTGCGCGAAGGAGCAGTTCTTC.

The chain recombines TRBV3-1 (or the pseudogene TRBV3-2) with TRBJ2-3, with 9 bases matching TRBD2. Germline loops: CDR1 LGHDT, CDR2 YNNKEL (reference sequence). With V trimmed by 0 bases and J by 3 bases, 4 bases remained unmatched. The CDR3 has 16 residues. CDR3 nucleotide sequence: TGTGCCAGCAGCCAAGATCGCGGGGGGGCAACAGATACGCAGTATTTT. Residues: CASSQDRGGATDTQYF.

V and J are TRBV9 and TRBJ2-2, with D tentatively TRBD1 (5 bases). Germline V gene lookup returns CDR1 SGDLS and CDR2 YYNGEE. Trimming removed 0 bases from V and 3 bases from J, with 12 bases in between. CDR3 size: 16 residues. In DNA form, the CDR3 reads TGTGCCAGCAGCGTAGTGATAGGGGCCGACACCGGGGAGCTGTTTTTT. As protein: CASSVVIGADTGELFF.

V and J are TRBV5-6 and TRBJ1-5, with D unclear. The germline V gene encodes CDR1 SGHDT and CDR2 YYEEEE. The CDR3 length is 16 residues. Trimming stripped 1 base from V and 0 bases from J, with 11 bases between. The DNA of the CDR3 is TGTGCCAGCAGCTTGATGTCGGGTGCTAGCAATCAGCCCCAGCATTTT. Protein product: CASSLMSGASNQPQHF.